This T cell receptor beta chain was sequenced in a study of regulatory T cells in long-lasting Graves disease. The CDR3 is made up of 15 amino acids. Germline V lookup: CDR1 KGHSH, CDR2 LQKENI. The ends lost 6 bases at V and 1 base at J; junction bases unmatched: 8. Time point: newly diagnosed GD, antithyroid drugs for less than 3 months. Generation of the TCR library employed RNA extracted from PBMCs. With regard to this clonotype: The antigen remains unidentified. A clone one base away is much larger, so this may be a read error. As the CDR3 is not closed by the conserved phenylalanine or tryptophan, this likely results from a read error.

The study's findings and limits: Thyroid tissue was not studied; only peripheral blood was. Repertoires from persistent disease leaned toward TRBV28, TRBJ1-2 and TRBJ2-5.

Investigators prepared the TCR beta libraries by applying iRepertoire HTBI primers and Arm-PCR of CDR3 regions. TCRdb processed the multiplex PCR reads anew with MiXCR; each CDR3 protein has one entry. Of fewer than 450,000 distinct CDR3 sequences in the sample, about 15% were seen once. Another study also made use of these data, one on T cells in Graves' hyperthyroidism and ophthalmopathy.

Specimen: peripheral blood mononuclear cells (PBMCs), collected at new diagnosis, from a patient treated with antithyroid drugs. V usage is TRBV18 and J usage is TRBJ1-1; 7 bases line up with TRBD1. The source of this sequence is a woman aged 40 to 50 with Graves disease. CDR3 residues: CASSAGGTENTEAFL. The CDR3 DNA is TGTGCCAGCTCCGCAGGGGGGACCGAGAACACTGAAGCTTTCCTT.